This is a list of T cell receptor beta chains from one sample in a study of lymphopenia after photon versus proton radiotherapy. Repertoires were generated with immunoSEQ multiplex PCR, while TCRdb's copy carries only in-frame clones and drops some. Of roughly 49,000 clones detected, around 90% appear once; the ten largest clones hold 15% to 20%. The sample in question was peripheral blood, obtained from a patient treated with photon-based radiotherapy. The source of these receptors is a middle-aged woman with cholangiocarcinoma. Each CDR3 is given with its conserved first and last residue. D genes are given only for firm matches. Clone size is given for some rows only: seen once, a few or many times, or a class if the clone is expanded.

v_gene,j_gene,d_gene,abundance,CDR3aa,CDR3nt
TRBV28,TRBJ2-7,-,-,CASSTGKSYEQYF,TGTGCCAGCAGTACAGGAAAGTCCTACGAGCAGTACTTC
TRBV5-6,TRBJ1-3,-,-,CASSLYSSGNTIYF,TGTGCCAGTTCACTTTACAGCTCTGGAAACACCATATATTTT
TRBV28,TRBJ2-3,-,-,CASSLWAGGSTDTQYF,TGTGCCAGCAGTTTATGGGCGGGCGGAAGCACAGATACGCAGTATTTT
TRBV5-1,TRBJ2-7,TRBD2,-,CASSLDAGGPYEQYF,TGCGCCAGCAGCTTGGATGCGGGAGGGCCTTACGAGCAGTACTTC
TRBV30,TRBJ2-7,TRBD1,-,CAWKLVGQGYEQYF,TGTGCCTGGAAATTGGTGGGACAGGGCTACGAGCAGTACTTC
TRBV19,TRBJ2-7,-,-,CASSIPFSYEQYF,TGTGCCAGTAGTATTCCGTTCTCCTACGAGCAGTACTTC
TRBV11-2,TRBJ2-7,-,-,CASSAVGGYEQYF,TGTGCCAGCAGCGCGGTGGGGGGCTACGAGCAGTACTTC
TRBV6-5,TRBJ2-7,TRBD2,-,CASSYSSGTEQYF,TGTGCCAGCAGTTACTCTAGCGGGACCGAGCAGTACTTC
TRBV11-2,TRBJ2-2,TRBD1,few,CASSPDRATGELFF,TGTGCCAGCAGCCCGGACAGGGCAACCGGGGAGCTGTTTTTT
TRBV27,TRBJ2-2,TRBD1,-,CASSLTGQGSTGELFF,TGTGCCAGCAGTTTAACGGGACAGGGTAGTACCGGGGAGCTGTTTTTT
TRBV5-1,TRBJ2-7,TRBD1,once,CASSADRGPTYEQYF,TGCGCCAGCAGCGCAGACAGGGGCCCGACCTACGAGCAGTACTTC
TRBV2,TRBJ1-4,-,few,CASRVEKLFF,TGTGCCAGCAGAGTGGAAAAACTGTTTTTT
TRBV28,TRBJ2-1,-,-,CASRPRAGGPINEQFF,TGTGCCAGCAGACCAAGAGCCGGAGGGCCAATCAATGAGCAGTTCTTC
TRBV2,TRBJ2-7,-,-,CASSTDRRTNF,TGTGCCAGCAGTACTGACAGGCGGACGAACTTC
TRBV7-3,TRBJ2-7,TRBD1,-,CASGTGTYEQYF,TGTGCCAGCGGGACAGGGACGTACGAGCAGTACTTC
TRBV30,TRBJ1-1,TRBD1,-,CAWDAGQGNTEAFF,TGTGCTTGGGACGCGGGACAGGGGAACACTGAAGCTTTCTTT